Listed below are T cell receptor beta chains from one sample, sequenced in a study of human T cells and chemical hapten exposure. TCRdb itself ran the RACE reads through MiXCR, one entry per CDR3 protein. The sample lists roughly 360,000 distinct CDR3 sequences, 4.8% occurring once. The sample in question was whole blood, obtained in connection with sensitization to the hapten diphenylcyclopropenone (DPC). These receptor sequences come from a woman aged 45-59 years with alopecia areata. Some clones in this sample may be carry-over from other donors' samples. Each CDR3 is given with its conserved first and last residue. A D gene is named only where the DNA matches it firmly.

NA	TRBV6-5	TRBJ2-5	CASSYALRETQYF
NA	TRBV20-1	TRBJ1-3	CSAVPHSSGNTIYF
NA	TRBV29-1	TRBJ2-7	CSVGDVGYEQYF
TRBD2	TRBV27	TRBJ2-3	CASSSSPAGGTDTQYF
NA	TRBV12-3/TRBV12-4	TRBJ1-1	CASSLGATVEAFF
TRBD1	TRBV7-8	TRBJ1-5	CASSSTGDQVDQPQHF
NA	TRBV24-1	TRBJ2-1	CATSDGSAAQGGEQFF
NA	TRBV4-1	TRBJ2-2	CASSHSGPLSTDTGELFF
NA	TRBV5-6	TRBJ2-7	CASSSGTWSSYEQYF
NA	TRBV7-9	TRBJ2-7	CASSLAGGHEQYF
NA	TRBV12-3/TRBV12-4	TRBJ1-6	CASSPGEHSPLHF
NA	TRBV18	TRBJ2-2	CASSPRTGELFF
TRBD1	TRBV12-3/TRBV12-4	TRBJ2-5	CASSFIGQGQETQYF
NA	TRBV6-2/TRBV6-3	TRBJ2-4	CASSGLAPTGEGLGNIQYF
NA	TRBV28	TRBJ2-1	CASSRQGGTEQFF
NA	TRBV9	TRBJ1-6	CASSVGMNSPLHF
NA	TRBV4-2	TRBJ1-5	CASSQATGGPQPQHF
NA	TRBV3-1	TRBJ2-7	CASRSGGIDREQYF
TRBD1	TRBV6-2/TRBV6-3	TRBJ1-4	CASSYSMGQADEKLFF
TRBD2	TRBV27	TRBJ2-7	CASSLFGGSSYEQYF
NA	TRBV3-1	TRBJ2-7	CASSQEAWEQYF
NA	TRBV6-5	TRBJ1-5	CASSPDEYSNQPQHF
TRBD2	TRBV12-3/TRBV12-4	TRBJ2-1	CASYSFSGGRNNEQFF
TRBD1	TRBV11-2	TRBJ1-4	CASSWGQGEEKLFF
TRBD2	TRBV20-1	TRBJ2-3	CSASTGTSAQYF
TRBD1	TRBV30	TRBJ2-5	CAWSGGTGETQYF
NA	TRBV7-9	TRBJ1-1	CASSLVGGHTEAFF
TRBD2	TRBV28	TRBJ2-3	CASSRGGIRPDTQYF
NA	TRBV2	TRBJ2-3	CALNKGGLTDTQYF
NA	TRBV9	TRBJ1-4	CASSADIATNEKLFF